This paragraph reports one TCR beta chain. This clone is a singleton in its sample. The target of this receptor is not known. Base qualities were left out, and no much larger clone turns up one base away. The sample belongs to a study of T cell responses to AZD1222 COVID-19 vaccine (dated by TCRdb to the early 2020s). Study-level background: AZD1222 recipients given second doses at about 4 weeks or at about 12 weeks were pooled, since spike-specific TCR depth and breadth were not found to differ between the two schedules. A total of approximately 240 trial participants underwent TCR sequencing, of whom nearly 210 received two doses of AZD1222 and some 25 received two doses of the MenACWY control vaccine. Trial participants were enrolled by age into 18-55, 56-69 and 70-plus year subgroups, with approximately 150, 28 and 58 TCR-sequenced participants respectively.

The time point label of this sample denotes: baseline before first vaccination. The vaccinee samples were drawn from two UK trials, COV001 and COV002, one of which was a single-blind randomized controlled phase 2/3 trial testing AZD1222 (ChAdOx1 nCoV-19) in healthy adults. For TCRbeta chain sequencing, PBMC samples were collected from trial participants at day 0 and at day 28 after the second dose. Taken from the germline V gene, the CDR1 and CDR2 loops are MDHEN and SYDVKM. The cysteine opens and the phenylalanine closes a CDR3 of 13 amino acids. Kept here is only the CDR3 DNA, which spans 39 bases and is read in frame from base 1. Between the V and J ends, shortened by 7 bases and 8 bases respectively, the junction contains 12 bases. What the research found in general, with its limitations: Conclusions about previously exposed vaccinees are limited because only five to seven AZD1222 recipients were SARS-CoV-2 seropositive at baseline. A significant rise in spike-specific TCR breadth and depth was observed after two AZD1222 doses relative to day 0 and relative to MenACWY recipients. Participants were mostly white British, with more females than males. The authors suggested clonal diversity may have been underestimated. The 56-69-year group was small, and its depth increase did not reach significance, likely because of low power. Reportedly, almost half of the unique spike-specific TCRs recognized epitopes lying outside the regions that are mutated in the B.1.351 and B.1.1.7 variants. The vaccine-associated CD4 TCRs covered the entire spike protein, and the dominant responses fell in regions 160-218 and 743-854. Because no day 14 peak-response samples were available, repertoires were characterized only after the peak T cell response.

The CDR3 regions of human TCRbeta chains were subjected to immunosequencing. The published analysis was carried out like this. TCRs in the repertoires were matched against a reference library of SARS-CoV-2-specific TCRs that had been generated with the MIRA antigen-specificity platform. Breadth meant the fraction of unique TCRs that were SARS-CoV-2-associated, whereas depth meant the fraction of total T cells that were SARS-CoV-2-associated. Using the MIRA data, each spike-specific TCR was mapped to the spike region that the TCR reacts to and placed in a CD4 or CD8 class. Log10-transformed breadth and depth values were compared by one-way ANOVA with Sidak's multiple comparisons tests. TCRdb re-hosts the immuneACCESS table, in-frame sequences only. Its copies lack some clones; in the studies checked, an unresolved V gene accounts for under half of them, and the cause for the rest is not known. That table furnishes V, J and clone size, whereas the DNA furnished D and trimming. This sample has 150,000 to 200,000 clones in its table, and roughly 90% of those were observed once. Of the sample, around 5.5% falls within the top ten clones.

The sequence is built from TRBV28 and TRBJ1-6; the D gene assignment is ambiguous. This receptor was taken from an adult in good health. The sequencing here drew on peripheral blood, taken on day 0 of AZD1222 vaccination. DNA sequence: TGTGCCAGCAAAACCCTTTGGGATTCACCCCTCCACTTT. This yields the protein CASKTLWDSPLHF.